These T cell receptor beta chains were read from a single sample in a study of T cell responses to AZD1222 COVID-19 vaccine. Profiled with immunoSEQ multiplex PCR; TCRdb holds only in-frame clones, not every one. Among about 130,000 clones listed, around 90% were seen once. Sequenced material: peripheral blood, taken on day 0 of AZD1222 vaccination. All receptors come from an adult in good health. CDR3s include the opening cysteine and the closing phenylalanine or tryptophan.

J	V	CDR3
TRBJ1-6	TRBV7-9	CASSLVGSPLHF
TRBJ1-5	TRBV3-1/TRBV3-2	CASSQGADQPQHF
TRBJ2-7	TRBV7-6	CASSPGGDRGYEQYF
TRBJ2-3	TRBV7-6	CASSLIAGGPDTQYF
TRBJ2-7	TRBV2	CASSEGGASYEQYF
TRBJ1-1	TRBV29-1	CSLRESGTEAFF
TRBJ2-2	TRBV5-4	CASSLRQQNTGELFF
TRBJ2-3	TRBV12-3/TRBV12-4	CASKLGADTQYF
TRBJ1-1	TRBV2	CASSGRQANTEAFF
TRBJ2-1	TRBV5-1	CASSLNPGGSYNEQFF
TRBJ2-7	TRBV20-1	CSASSTARSYEQYF
TRBJ1-4	TRBV4-3	CASSQDPTGTEKLFF
TRBJ2-6	TRBV2	CASSGGAGANVLTF
TRBJ2-2	TRBV2	CASSERGGVTGELFF
TRBJ2-1	TRBV7-9	CASNGQGAINEQFF
TRBJ1-2	TRBV27	CASGGRSRGYGYTF
TRBJ2-3	TRBV5-4	CASSLERSTDTQYF
TRBJ1-5	TRBV10-2	CASSGATRQPQHF
TRBJ1-4	TRBV6-5	CASSSTGGRGEKLFF
TRBJ2-7	TRBV19	CASSIEGSNYEQYF
TRBJ1-4	TRBV5-1	CASSLLAGGEKLFF
TRBJ2-3	TRBV6-4	CASSGPQEREDTDTQYF
TRBJ1-2	TRBV19	CARTDQARDRESNGYTF
TRBJ2-7	TRBV3-1/TRBV3-2	CASSQDLAGQGEQYF
TRBJ2-7	TRBV5-1	CASSLWGLAGGLYEQYF
TRBJ1-5	TRBV7-2	CASSLQRGNQPQHF
TRBJ1-5	TRBV5-4	CASSLGGPNQPQHF
TRBJ2-1	TRBV6-2/TRBV6-3	CASSKTADNEQFF
TRBJ2-5	TRBV12-5	CASGPRTRGRQETQYF
TRBJ1-2	TRBV4-1	CASSQQGANYGYTF
TRBJ2-2	TRBV5-3	CARSPESSLTGELFF
TRBJ2-4	TRBV9	CASSEEGGGVDIQYF
TRBJ1-1	TRBV19	CASSIRVGNTEAFF
TRBJ2-6	TRBV5-1	CASSLGGQGSSGANVLTF
TRBJ1-2	TRBV6-1	CASSEGKMTKGYGYTF
TRBJ2-7	TRBV5-1	CASSLALGSLYEQYF
TRBJ2-2	TRBV11-2	CASSLVGGNTGELFF
TRBJ1-2	TRBV10-2	CASIPDRGGGYTF
TRBJ2-2	TRBV29-1	CSELQGICSEGTGELFF